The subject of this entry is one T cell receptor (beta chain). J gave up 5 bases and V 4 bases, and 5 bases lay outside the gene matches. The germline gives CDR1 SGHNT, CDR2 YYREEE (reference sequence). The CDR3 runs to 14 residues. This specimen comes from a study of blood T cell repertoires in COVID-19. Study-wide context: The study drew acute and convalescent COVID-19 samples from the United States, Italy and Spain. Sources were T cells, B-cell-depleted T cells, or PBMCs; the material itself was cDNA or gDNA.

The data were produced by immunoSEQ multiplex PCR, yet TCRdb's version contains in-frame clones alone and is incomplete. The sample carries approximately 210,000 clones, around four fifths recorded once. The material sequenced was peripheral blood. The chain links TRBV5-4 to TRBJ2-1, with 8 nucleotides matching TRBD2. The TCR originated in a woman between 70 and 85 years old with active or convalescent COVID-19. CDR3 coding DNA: TGTGCCAGCAGCCATAGCGGGAACGACAATGAGCAGTTCTTC. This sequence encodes CASSHSGNDNEQFF. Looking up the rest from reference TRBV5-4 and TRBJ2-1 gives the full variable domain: ETGVTQSPTHLIKTRGQQVTLRCSSQSGHNTVSWYQQALGQGPQFIFQYYREEENGRGNFPPRFSGLQFPNYSSELNVNALELDDSALYLCASSHSGNDNEQFFGPGTRLTVL.